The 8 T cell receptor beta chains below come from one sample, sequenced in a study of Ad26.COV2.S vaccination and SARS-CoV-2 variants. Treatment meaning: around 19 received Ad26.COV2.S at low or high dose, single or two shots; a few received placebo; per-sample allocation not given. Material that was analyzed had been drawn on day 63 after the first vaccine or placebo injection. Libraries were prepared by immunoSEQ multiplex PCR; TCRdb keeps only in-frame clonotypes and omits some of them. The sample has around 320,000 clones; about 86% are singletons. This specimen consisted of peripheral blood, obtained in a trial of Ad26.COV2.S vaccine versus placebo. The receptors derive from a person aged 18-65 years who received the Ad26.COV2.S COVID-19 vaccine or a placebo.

CDR3 nucleotide sequence: TGTGCCAGCAGCACCCCCAGGGATTCGCCCTACGAGCAGTACTTC. Its translation: CASSTPRDSPYEQYF. This chain uses TRBV6-2 or TRBV6-3 with TRBJ2-7, with D possibly being TRBD1 (5 bases). The germline CDR1 and CDR2 sequences are MNHEY and SVGEGT. CDR3 size: 15 residues. V was shortened by 6 bases and J by 2 bases, with 17 bases between the two germline ends.

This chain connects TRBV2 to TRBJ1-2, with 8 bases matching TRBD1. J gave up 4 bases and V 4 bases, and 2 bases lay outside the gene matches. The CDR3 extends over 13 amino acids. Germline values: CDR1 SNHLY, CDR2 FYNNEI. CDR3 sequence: CASSGDRTYGYTF. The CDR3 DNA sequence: TGTGCCAGCAGTGGGGACAGGACCTATGGCTACACCTTC.

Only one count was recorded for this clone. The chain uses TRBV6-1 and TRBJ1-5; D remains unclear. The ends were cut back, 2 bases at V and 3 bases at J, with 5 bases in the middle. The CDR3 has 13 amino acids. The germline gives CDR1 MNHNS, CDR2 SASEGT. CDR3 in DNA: TGTGCCAGCAGTGAACGGTTCAATCAGCCCCAGCATTTT. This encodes CASSERFNQPQHF.

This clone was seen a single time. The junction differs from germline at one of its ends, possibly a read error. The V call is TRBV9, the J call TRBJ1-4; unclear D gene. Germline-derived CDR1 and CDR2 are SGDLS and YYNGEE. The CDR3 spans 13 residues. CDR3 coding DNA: TGTGCCAGCAGCCCAGCAACGAATGAAAAACTGTTTTTT. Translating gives CASSPATNEKLFF.

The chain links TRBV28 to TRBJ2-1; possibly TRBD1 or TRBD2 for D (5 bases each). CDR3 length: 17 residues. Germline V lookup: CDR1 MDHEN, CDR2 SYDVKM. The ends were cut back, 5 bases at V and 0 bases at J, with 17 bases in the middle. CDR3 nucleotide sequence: TGTGCCAGCAGTAGTCCCGGGACGGCGAGCTCCTACAATGAGCAGTTCTTC. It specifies CASSSPGTASSYNEQFF.

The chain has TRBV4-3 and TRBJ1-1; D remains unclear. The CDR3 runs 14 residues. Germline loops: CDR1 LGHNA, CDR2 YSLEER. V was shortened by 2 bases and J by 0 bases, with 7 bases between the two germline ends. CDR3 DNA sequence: TGCGCCAGCAGCCAATCAAGCCTGAACACTGAAGCTTTCTTT. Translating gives CASSQSSLNTEAFF.

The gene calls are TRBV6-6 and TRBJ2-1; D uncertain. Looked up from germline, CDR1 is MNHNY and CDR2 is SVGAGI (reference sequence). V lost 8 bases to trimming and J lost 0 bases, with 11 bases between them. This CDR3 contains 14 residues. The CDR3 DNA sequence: TGTGCCAGCGTTAAAGGTTTCTCCTACAATGAGCAGTTCTTC. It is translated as CASVKGFSYNEQFF.

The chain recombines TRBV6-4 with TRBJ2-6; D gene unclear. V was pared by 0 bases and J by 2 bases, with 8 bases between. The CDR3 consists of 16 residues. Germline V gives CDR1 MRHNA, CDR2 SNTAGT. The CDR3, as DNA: TGTGCCAGCAGTGACTCCCAGAGAACTGGGGCCAACGTCCTGACTTTC. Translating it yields CASSDSQRTGANVLTF.